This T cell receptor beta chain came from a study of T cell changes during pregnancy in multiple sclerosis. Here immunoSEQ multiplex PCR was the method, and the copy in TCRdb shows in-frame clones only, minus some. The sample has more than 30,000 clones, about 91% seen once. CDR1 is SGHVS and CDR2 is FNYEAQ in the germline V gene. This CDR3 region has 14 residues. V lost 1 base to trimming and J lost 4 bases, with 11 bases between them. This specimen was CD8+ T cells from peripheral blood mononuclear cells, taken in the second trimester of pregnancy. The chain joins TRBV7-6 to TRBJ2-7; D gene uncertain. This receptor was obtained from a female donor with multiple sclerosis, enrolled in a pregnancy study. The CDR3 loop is CASSLDTLNYEQYF. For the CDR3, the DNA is TGTGCCAGCAGCTTAGACACCCTGAATTACGAGCAGTACTTC. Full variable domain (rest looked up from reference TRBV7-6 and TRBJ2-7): GAGVSQSPRYKVTKRGQDVALRCDPISGHVSLYWYRQALGQGPEFLTYFNYEAQQDKSGLPNDRFSAERPEGSISTLTIQRTEQRDSAMYRCASSLDTLNYEQYFGPGTRLTVT.